A selection of T cell receptor beta chains follows, all from one sample in a study of beta chain features in type 1 diabetes. Data came from immunoSEQ multiplex PCR; TCRdb stores just in-frame clones and leaves some out. Seen here are roughly 300,000 clones, 13% to 15% observed once, and the top ten hold 0.017%. The sequencing input was naive CD4+ T cells from blood. The receptors derive from a man younger than 45 with type 1 diabetes. Each CDR3 is given without its conserved first and last residue. A D gene is named only where the DNA matches it firmly.

D gene,V gene,CDR3 length,J gene,CDR3 protein
TRBD1,TRBV25-1,14,TRBJ1-1,ASSDRGTGGNTEAF
TRBD2,TRBV4-3,16,TRBJ2-2,ASSQTITSGRSSGELF
TRBD1,TRBV6-1,11,TRBJ1-5,ASRGTGNQPQH
NA,TRBV29-1,10,TRBJ1-2,SVAGTAYGYT
NA,TRBV4-3,11,TRBJ2-2,ASSQDRTGELF
TRBD1,TRBV4-2,15,TRBJ2-1,ASSPGTGGIGNNEQF
NA,TRBV7-3,10,TRBJ2-3,ASSPDRDTQY
NA,TRBV6-1,11,TRBJ2-7,ASSKTGSYEQY
NA,TRBV7-2,12,TRBJ1-5,ASSLWGREGSQH
NA,TRBV5-8,12,TRBJ2-7,ASSQFPGSYEQY
NA,TRBV4-3,14,TRBJ1-4,ASSQDVWSANEKLF
TRBD2,TRBV11-2,13,TRBJ2-3,ASSSFLAAADTQY
NA,TRBV9,12,TRBJ1-2,ASSVDVGATGYT
TRBD2,TRBV4-3,18,TRBJ2-1,ASSHPRTSGRATGGDEQF
NA,TRBV10-3,15,TRBJ1-5,AISASSGWGDNQPQH
TRBD1,TRBV7-2,12,TRBJ2-3,ASSPGTAQVTQY
TRBD2,TRBV29-1,13,TRBJ2-1,SISGRESSYNEQF
NA,TRBV7-9,12,TRBJ2-7,ASSFWTETYEQY
TRBD1,TRBV11-2,12,TRBJ2-1,ASSSDRASGEQF
NA,TRBV6-6,9,TRBJ1-1,ASTRGTEAF
TRBD2,TRBV27,14,TRBJ2-1,ASSPPEAGRYNEQF
TRBD2,TRBV5-4,11,TRBJ2-1,ASRKGDYSEQF
TRBD1,TRBV2,12,TRBJ2-3,AGKPGQTTDTQY
NA,TRBV2,11,TRBJ1-1,ASIPRDILEAF
NA,TRBV19,12,TRBJ1-5,ASSPRQRDQPQH
NA,TRBV11-2,11,TRBJ2-5,ASSPVSGETQY
NA,TRBV30,9,TRBJ1-1,ARGRRTEAF
NA,TRBV25-1,10,TRBJ1-5,ASRQGDQPQH
NA,TRBV7-2,12,TRBJ1-1,ASSLSPGNTEAF